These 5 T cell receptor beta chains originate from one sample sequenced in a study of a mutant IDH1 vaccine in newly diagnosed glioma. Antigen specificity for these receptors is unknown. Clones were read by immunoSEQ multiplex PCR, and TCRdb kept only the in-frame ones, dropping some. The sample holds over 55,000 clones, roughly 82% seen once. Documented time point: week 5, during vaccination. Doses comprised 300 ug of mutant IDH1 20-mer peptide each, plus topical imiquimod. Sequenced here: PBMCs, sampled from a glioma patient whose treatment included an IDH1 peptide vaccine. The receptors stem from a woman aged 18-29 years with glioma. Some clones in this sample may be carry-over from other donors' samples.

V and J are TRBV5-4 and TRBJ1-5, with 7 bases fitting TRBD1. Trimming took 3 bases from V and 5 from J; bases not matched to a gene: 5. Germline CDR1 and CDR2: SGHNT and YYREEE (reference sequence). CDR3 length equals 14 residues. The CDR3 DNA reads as TGTGCCAGCAGCTCACAGGGGTTCGATCAGCCCCAGCATTTT. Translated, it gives CASSSQGFDQPQHF.

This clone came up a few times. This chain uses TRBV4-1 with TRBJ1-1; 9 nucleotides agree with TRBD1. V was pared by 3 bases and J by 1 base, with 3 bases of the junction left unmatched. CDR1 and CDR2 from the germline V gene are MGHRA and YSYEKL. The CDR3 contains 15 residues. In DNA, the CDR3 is TGCGCCAGCAGCCACCGGGACAGGGCGAACACTGAAGCTTTCTTT. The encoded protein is CASSHRDRANTEAFF.

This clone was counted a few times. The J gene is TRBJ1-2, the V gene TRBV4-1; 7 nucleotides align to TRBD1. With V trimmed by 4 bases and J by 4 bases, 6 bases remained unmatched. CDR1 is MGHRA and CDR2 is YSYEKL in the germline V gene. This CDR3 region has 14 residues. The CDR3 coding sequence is TGCGCCAGCAGCCCCAGGGGGGATCGCTATGGCTACACCTTC. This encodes CASSPRGDRYGYTF.

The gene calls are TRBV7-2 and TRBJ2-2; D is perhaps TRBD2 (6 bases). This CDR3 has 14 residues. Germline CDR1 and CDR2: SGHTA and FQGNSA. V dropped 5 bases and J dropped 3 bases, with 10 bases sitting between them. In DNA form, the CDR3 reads TGTGCCAGCAGCATAAAGCGGGACACCGGGGAGCTGTTTTTT. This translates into CASSIKRDTGELFF. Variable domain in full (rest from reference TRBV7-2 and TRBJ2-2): GAGVSQSPSNKVTEKGKDVELRCDPISGHTALYWYRQSLGQGLEFLIYFQGNSAPDKSGLPSDRFSAERTGGSVSTLTIQRTQQEDSAVYLCASSIKRDTGELFFGEGSRLTVL.

The CDR3 DNA reads as TGTGCCAGCAGCGTAGCAGCGGGCTCCTACGAGCAGTACTTC. Translation gives CASSVAAGSYEQYF. The J gene is TRBJ2-7, the V gene TRBV9; tentatively, D is TRBD2 (6 bases). Germline V gene lookup returns CDR1 SGDLS and CDR2 YYNGEE. V was trimmed by 0 bases and J by 0 bases, leaving 7 bases between them. The CDR3 is 14 amino acids.